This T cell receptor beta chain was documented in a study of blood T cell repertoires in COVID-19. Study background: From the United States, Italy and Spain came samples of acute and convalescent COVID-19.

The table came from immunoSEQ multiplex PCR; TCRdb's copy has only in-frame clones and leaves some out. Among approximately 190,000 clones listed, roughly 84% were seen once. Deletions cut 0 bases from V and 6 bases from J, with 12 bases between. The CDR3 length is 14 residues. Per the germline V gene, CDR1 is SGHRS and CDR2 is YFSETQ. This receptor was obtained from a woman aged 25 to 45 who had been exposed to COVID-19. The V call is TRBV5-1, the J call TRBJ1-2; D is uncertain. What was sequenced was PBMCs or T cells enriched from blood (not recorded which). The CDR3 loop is CASSLGYGGNGYTF. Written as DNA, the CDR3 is TGCGCCAGCAGCTTGGGGTACGGAGGCAATGGCTACACCTTC.